Sequencing of this T cell receptor beta chain was carried out in a study of CD8 T cells in Susac syndrome. V lost 6 bases, J lost 1 base, and 10 bases lay in between. The CDR3 is 14 residues long. Germline V gene sequence: CDR1 MDHEN, CDR2 SYDVKM. Random hexamers primed reverse transcription of about 0.45 to 1 ug RNA. The immunoSEQ assay covered 54 Vbeta and 13 Jbeta segments for CDR3. TCRdb reprocessed the immunoSEQ multiplex PCR reads via MiXCR and lists one record per CDR3 protein. Here the sample spans about 24,000 distinct CDR3 sequences, just under 95% being singletons. Sequences were obtained from CD8+ T cells from PBMCs. This sequence was found in a human donor with Susac syndrome. The J gene is TRBJ1-5, the V gene TRBV28, with a tentative D call TRBD1 (5 bases). CDR3 in DNA: TGTGCCAGCAGACGAGGGGAAAGCAATCAGCCCCAGCATTTT. It is translated as CASRRGESNQPQHF.